The clone carrying this T cell receptor beta chain was observed a few times. Construction of naive CD8 libraries employed about 18,000 to 1,100,000 sorted cells together with 10%, 30% or 50% RNA. The record originates from a study of molecular identifiers for immune sequencing clone quantification. TCRdb analysed the PCR reads with MiXCR anew, one entry per CDR3 protein. Of some 590,000 distinct CDR3 sequences listed, roughly 23% are singletons. The receptor was isolated from a human donor in good health. Some libraries in this study had Jurkat cell RNA spiked in. Specimen: naive CD8+ T cells from blood, with Jurkat cell RNA spiked in. The sample's subset: FACS-sorted CD8+CD4-CCR7+CD45RA+ naive T cells.

The CDR3 nucleotides read TGCAGTGCTGGGGACGGGGACACTGAAGCTTTCTTT. Its translation is CSAGDGDTEAFF. This chain connects TRBV20-1 to TRBJ1-1, with a tentative D call TRBD1 (5 bases). The CDR3 is 12 residues long. The V gene's germline CDR1 is DFQATT and CDR2 SNEGSKA (reference sequence). V was shortened by 5 bases and J by 3 bases, with 10 bases between the two germline ends.